This T cell receptor (beta chain) is from a study of blood T cells in healthy people across ages. General study results and limits: Because donor CMV status was unknown, expanded clonotype changes were possibly confounded.

A sample-barcoded 5' primer and a J-beta primer mix were used in a second PCR of about 7 to 12 cycles. TCRdb passed the 5' RACE reads through MiXCR, listing each CDR3 protein once. The table includes over 500,000 distinct CDR3 sequences, 52% detected once. Trimming pared 2 bases from V and 5 bases from J, leaving 12 bases between. This CDR3 contains 13 residues. CDR1 SQVTM and CDR2 ANQGSEA come from the germline V gene. As to this clonotype: Its antigen is undetermined.

The chain employs TRBV29-1 and TRBJ2-5, with D possibly being TRBD2 (6 bases). Sample: blood. This receptor was taken from a woman aged 80 or over in good health. The CDR3 region has the DNA TGCAGCGTTGAAAATTACGGGGGTGAGACCCAGTACTTC. This encodes CSVENYGGETQYF.